This record looks at one T cell receptor (beta chain) sequence and its context. Its antigen is unknown. PCR was performed using 60 Vbeta and 13 Jbeta primers. Assay used: immunoSEQ multiplex PCR; TCRdb lists only in-frame clones, some missing. Its listing shows under 200,000 clones. These data come from a study of cytomegalovirus exposure and HLA in healthy donors. Study-wide results and limits: In a later analysis, parvovirus B19, influenza, CMV and Epstein-Barr virus appeared linked to several top co-occurrence clusters. In a later analysis, HLA-associated beta chains showed higher expansion and lower generation probabilities than comparable chains. A highly shared variant cluster was judged a likely technical artifact. Rarity characterized most TCR sequences, yet some public TCRs appeared in many donors.

Germline CDR1 SGHTA, CDR2 FQGNSA. This CDR3 spans 14 amino acids. The ends were cut back, 0 bases at V and 4 bases at J, with 10 bases in the middle. The receptor was isolated from a young man in good health and CMV-seronegative. Input material: PBMCs. V and J are TRBV7-2 and TRBJ2-7; a weak D match, TRBD2 (6 bases). CDR3 sequence reads: CASSLAGSGYEQYF. The DNA of the CDR3 is TGTGCCAGCAGCTTAGCCGGGAGTGGTTACGAGCAGTACTTC. Variable domain in full (rest from reference TRBV7-2 and TRBJ2-7): GAGVSQSPSNKVTEKGKDVELRCDPISGHTALYWYRQSLGQGLEFLIYFQGNSAPDKSGLPSDRFSAERTGGSVSTLTIQRTQQEDSAVYLCASSLAGSGYEQYFGPGTRLTVT.